The clone carrying this T cell receptor beta chain has only a few counts. The target antigen is unknown. This sample stems from a study of metastatic and nonmetastatic thyroid tumors. On the study more broadly: Repertoires of blood and of tissue (tumor or nodule) from malignant and benign thyroid patients were compared.

Each patient went into thyroid surgery without having received any treatment. Authors' data handling: A papillary thyroid cancer distant-metastasis classifier was built from CDR3 differences across clinicopathological groups. TCRdb re-analyzed the PCR reads using MiXCR. These V and J calls rely on TCRdb rather than the paper's analysis. The table includes under 20,000 clones, 34% detected once. CDR1 is SNHLY, CDR2 FYNNEI, per germline. This CDR3 is 15 amino acids long. Trimming took off 6 bases at V and 7 bases at J, with 19 bases between the two ends. Whole-study results and caveats: Benign nodules were reported to have significantly lower TCR beta diversity than malignant thyroid tumors, in blood and tumor.

The sequencing input was tumor tissue. The chain uses TRBV2 and TRBJ1-5; no clear D gene. This sequence originates from a female donor with papillary thyroid cancer or a benign thyroid nodule (not recorded which). Some clones in this sample may be carry-over from other donors' samples. Written as DNA, the CDR3 is TGTGCCAGCAGCTTCCAAGGGTACGCAGGCCAGCCCCAGCATTTT. This gives the protein CASSFQGYAGQPQHF.